One and the same sample provided the 21 T cell receptor beta chains below, sequenced in a study of blood T cell repertoires in COVID-19. Profiled with immunoSEQ multiplex PCR; TCRdb holds only in-frame clones, not every one. The sample has about 180,000 clones, 88% seen once. The specimen sequenced was peripheral blood. The receptors were gathered from a woman aged 25-40 years with acute or convalescent COVID-19.

J is TRBJ1-1 and V is TRBV27; perhaps TRBD1 as D (5 bases). V was clipped by 5 bases and J by 3 bases, with 13 bases between them. The CDR3 consists of 14 residues. CDR1 is MNHEY and CDR2 is SMNVEV in the germline V gene (reference sequence). The CDR3 bases are TGTGCCAGCAGTATTACAGGCTACCACACTGAAGCTTTCTTT. Its translation: CASSITGYHTEAFF.

The chain is built from TRBV6-5 and TRBJ2-5; 8 bases are a match to TRBD1. Germline V gives CDR1 MNHEY, CDR2 SVGAGI. Trimming at V came to 8 bases and at J to 7 bases, leaving 9 bases not matched to a gene. The CDR3 contains 13 residues. CDR3 coding DNA: TGTGCCAGCCAGGGGGACAGGCCGGGGACCCAGTACTTC. Its translation is CASQGDRPGTQYF.

The chain carries TRBV7-9 and TRBJ2-1; 13 nucleotides align to TRBD2. The trim removed 5 bases at V and 10 bases at J, leaving 8 bases unmatched. CDR1 and CDR2 (germline): SEHNR, FQNEAQ (reference sequence). The CDR3 totals 15 residues. The chain's CDR3 is CASSPGLAGVGEQFF. DNA of the CDR3: TGTGCCAGCAGCCCCGGACTAGCGGGAGTAGGGGAGCAGTTCTTC.

This clone was found once. The CDR3 DNA sequence: TGTGCCAGCAGCCAGAGCGGGAGACTTTACAATGAGCAGTTCTTC. Amino acid sequence: CASSQSGRLYNEQFF. The chain employs TRBV7-9 and TRBJ2-1; the match to TRBD2 covers 8 bases. The V gene end was trimmed by 5 bases and the J gene end by 4 bases; junction bases not matched to a gene: 7. CDR3 length equals 15 residues. CDR1 and CDR2 (germline): SEHNR, FQNEAQ (reference sequence).

V and J are TRBV9 and TRBJ2-1; 10 nucleotides align to TRBD2. V dropped 4 bases and J dropped 4; count of bases not matched to a gene: 8. This CDR3 has 16 residues. CDR1 is SGDLS, CDR2 YYNGEE, per germline. This chain's CDR3 is CASSYWTSGLYNEQFF. As DNA, the CDR3 is TGTGCCAGCAGCTACTGGACTAGCGGACTATACAATGAGCAGTTCTTC. Looking up the rest from reference TRBV9 and TRBJ2-1 gives the full variable domain: DSGVTQTPKHLITATGQRVTLRCSPRSGDLSVYWYQQSLDQGLQFLIQYYNGEERAKGNILERFSAQQFPDLHSELNLSSLELGDSALYFCASSYWTSGLYNEQFFGPGTRLTVL.

The chain employs TRBV30 and TRBJ1-2, with 8 bases identical to TRBD1. Per the germline V gene, CDR1 is GTSNPN and CDR2 is SVGIG (reference sequence). The CDR3 length is 10 residues. J was trimmed by 8 bases and V by 5 bases; bases with no gene match: 1. The CDR3 spells CAWGQGGYTF. As DNA, the CDR3 is TGTGCCTGGGGACAGGGAGGCTACACCTTC.

The V gene is TRBV29-1, the J gene TRBJ2-5, with 10 nucleotides matching TRBD2. The CDR3 runs 12 residues. In germline, CDR1 is SQVTM, CDR2 ANQGSEA. The J segment lost 4 bases and the V segment lost 5 bases, leaving 1 base of the junction unmatched. CDR3 amino acids: CSVRLAGETQYF. The CDR3 bases are TGCAGCGTTCGACTAGCGGGAGAGACCCAGTACTTC.

The genes are TRBV28 and TRBJ2-5; D may be TRBD1 (5 bases). This CDR3 comprises 12 residues. V was clipped by 6 bases and J by 6 bases, with 11 bases between them. Germline lookup yields CDR1 MDHEN and CDR2 SYDVKM. CDR3 DNA sequence: TGTGCCAGCAGGGCAGGGTTGAAGACCCAGTACTTC. Translated: CASRAGLKTQYF.

The gene calls are TRBV3-1 (or the pseudogene TRBV3-2) and TRBJ1-2; 12 bases align to TRBD1. Trimming cost V 4 bases and J 8 bases; bases outside gene matches: 5. The CDR3 is 14 amino acids. Looked up from germline, CDR1 is LGHDT and CDR2 is YNNKEL (reference sequence). CDR3 sequence reads: CASSLRDRGLGYTF. Written as DNA, the CDR3 is TGTGCCAGCAGCCTCCGGGACAGGGGGCTGGGCTACACCTTC.

This sequence joins TRBV7-8 and TRBJ2-3; perhaps TRBD2 as D (5 bases). This CDR3 region has 16 residues. Trimming took 5 bases from V and 2 from J, leaving 17 bases between them. Germline assignment: CDR1 SGHVS and CDR2 FQNEAQ. The DNA of the CDR3 is TGTGCCAGCAGCCCAAGCGGACTCTTAAACACAGATACGCAGTATTTT. This translates into CASSPSGLLNTDTQYF.

The chain recombines TRBV29-1 with TRBJ2-1; the D gene is possibly TRBD2 (5 bases). The germline V and J ends were trimmed by 6 bases and 2 bases, with 8 bases remaining between them. Per the germline V gene, CDR1 is SQVTM and CDR2 is ANQGSEA. This CDR3 has 12 residues. The CDR3 DNA reads TGCAGCGTGAGGGTGCCCTACAATGAGCAGTTCTTC. Amino acid sequence: CSVRVPYNEQFF.

The chain uses TRBV10-3 and TRBJ2-1, with D possibly being TRBD1 (5 bases). This CDR3 has 12 amino acids. Germline V lookup: CDR1 ENHRY, CDR2 SYGVKD. Trimming cost V 4 bases and J 7 bases, with 8 bases left between them. The DNA of the CDR3 is TGTGCCATCAGTGGGGGCAAGAATGAGCAGTTCTTC. It specifies CAISGGKNEQFF.

This chain links TRBV2 with TRBJ2-3; TRBD2 might be the D (5 bases). This CDR3 region has 14 residues. Trimming removed 7 bases at V and 0 bases at J, with 11 bases between. Germline lookup yields CDR1 SNHLY and CDR2 FYNNEI. The CDR3 DNA follows: TGTGCCAGCACCCCGGGATCTAGCACAGATACGCAGTATTTT. It is translated as CASTPGSSTDTQYF.

V usage is TRBV6-5 and J usage is TRBJ1-3, with TRBD1 matching over 8 bases. CDR1 and CDR2 (germline): MNHEY, SVGAGI. V dropped 6 bases and J dropped 6; count of bases not matched to a gene: 4. CDR3 size: 13 residues. The CDR3 spells CASRRTGKNTIYF. The CDR3, as DNA: TGTGCCAGCAGACGGACAGGGAAAAACACCATATATTTT.

This rearrangement joins TRBV28 to TRBJ2-1, with D possibly TRBD2 on 5 matching bases. The germline CDR1 and CDR2 sequences are MDHEN and SYDVKM. V lost 8 bases and J lost 0, with 5 bases in between. The CDR3 sequence is 12 residues long. The CDR3 DNA reads as TGTGCCAGCGGGAGCTCCTACAATGAGCAGTTCTTC. It codes for CASGSSYNEQFF. The variable domain in full, completed from reference TRBV28 and TRBJ2-1, reads DVKVTQSSRYLVKRTGEKVFLECVQDMDHENMFWYRQDPGLGLRLIYFSYDVKMKEKGDIPEGYSVSREKKERFSLILESASTNQTSMYLCASGSSYNEQFFGPGTRLTVL.

This sequence joins TRBV5-1 and TRBJ2-2; 7 bases line up with TRBD2. Germline V gene lookup returns CDR1 SGHRS and CDR2 YFSETQ. After removal of 3 bases from V and 3 bases from J, the junction contained 8 bases not matched to a gene. The CDR3 is made up of 16 amino acids. CDR3: CASSSSAGVYTGELFF. CDR3 DNA: TGCGCCAGCAGCTCCTCTGCGGGAGTGTACACCGGGGAGCTGTTTTTT.

The chain joins TRBV25-1 to TRBJ2-5; 10 bases align to TRBD2. After removal of 1 base from V and 5 bases from J, the junction contained 4 bases not matched to a gene. This CDR3 region has 15 residues. Looked up from germline, CDR1 is MGHDK and CDR2 is SYGVNS. The CDR3 here is CASSESLAGVETQYF. Written as DNA, the CDR3 is TGTGCCAGCAGTGAATCCCTAGCGGGAGTGGAGACCCAGTACTTC.

DNA for the CDR3: TGTGCCACCAGTGATACAGGGGGAAACTACGAGCAGTACTTC. It yields the protein CATSDTGGNYEQYF. This rearrangement joins TRBV24-1 to TRBJ2-7; 8 bases fit TRBD1. CDR3 size: 14 residues. Germline V lookup: CDR1 KGHDR, CDR2 SFDVKD. J lost 3 bases, V lost 3 bases, and 3 bases had no gene match.

The V and J genes are TRBV6-5 and TRBJ2-1, with 7 bases that match TRBD1. Germline loops: CDR1 MNHEY, CDR2 SVGAGI. V dropped 9 bases and J dropped 4; count of bases not matched to a gene: 6. The CDR3 totals 13 residues. For the CDR3, the DNA is TGTGCCAGTGCCACGGGACAGTACAATGAGCAGTTCTTC. It encodes CASATGQYNEQFF.

The chain uses TRBV30 and TRBJ1-6, with D unclear. The CDR3 has 14 residues. The germline gives CDR1 GTSNPN, CDR2 SVGIG (reference sequence). Trimming took 8 bases from V and 0 from J, leaving 11 bases between them. This CDR3 is CAGQGSSYNSPLHF. The CDR3 coding sequence is TGTGCCGGCCAAGGGAGCTCCTATAATTCACCCCTCCACTTT.

V gene TRBV3-1 (or the pseudogene TRBV3-2) combines with J gene TRBJ2-2; D is perhaps TRBD1 (6 bases). This CDR3 comprises 15 residues. V lost 5 bases and J 4 bases, leaving 14 bases between the germline ends. Germline V CDR1 and CDR2: LGHDT, YNNKEL (reference sequence). The CDR3 coding sequence is TGTGCCAGCAGCATTTGGACAGAGAGCACCGGGGAGCTGTTTTTT. As protein: CASSIWTESTGELFF.